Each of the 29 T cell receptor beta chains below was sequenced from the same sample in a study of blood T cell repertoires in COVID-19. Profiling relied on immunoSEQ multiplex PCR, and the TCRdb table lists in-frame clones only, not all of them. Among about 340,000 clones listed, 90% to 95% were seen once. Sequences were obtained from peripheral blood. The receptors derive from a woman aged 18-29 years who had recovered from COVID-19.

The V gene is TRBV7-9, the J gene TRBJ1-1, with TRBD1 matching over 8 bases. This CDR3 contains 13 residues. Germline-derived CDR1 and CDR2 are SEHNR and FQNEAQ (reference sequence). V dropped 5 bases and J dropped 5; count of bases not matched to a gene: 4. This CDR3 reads CASSPGQVTEAFF. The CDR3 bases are TGTGCCAGCAGCCCGGGACAGGTAACTGAAGCTTTCTTT.

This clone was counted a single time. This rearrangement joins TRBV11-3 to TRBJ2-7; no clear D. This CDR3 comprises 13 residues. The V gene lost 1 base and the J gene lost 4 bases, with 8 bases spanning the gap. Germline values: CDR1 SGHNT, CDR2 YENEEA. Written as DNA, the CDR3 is TGTGCCAGCAGCTTAGCGGAGATGTACGAGCAGTACGTC. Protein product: CASSLAEMYEQYV.

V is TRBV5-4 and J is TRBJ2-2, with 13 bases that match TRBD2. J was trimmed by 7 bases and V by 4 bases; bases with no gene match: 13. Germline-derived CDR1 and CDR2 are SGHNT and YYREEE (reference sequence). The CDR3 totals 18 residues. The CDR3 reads CASSPRTGTSGTVGELFF. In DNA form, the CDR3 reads TGTGCCAGCAGCCCTCGTACCGGGACTAGCGGGACGGTCGGGGAGCTGTTTTTT.

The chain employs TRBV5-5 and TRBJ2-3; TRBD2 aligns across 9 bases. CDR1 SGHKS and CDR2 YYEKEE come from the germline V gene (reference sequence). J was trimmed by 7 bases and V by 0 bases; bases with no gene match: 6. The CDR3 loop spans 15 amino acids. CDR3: CASSLVAGGPHTQYF. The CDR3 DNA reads TGTGCCAGCAGCTTGGTGGCGGGAGGGCCGCATACGCAGTATTTT. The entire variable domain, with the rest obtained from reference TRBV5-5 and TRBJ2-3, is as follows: DAGVTQSPTHLIKTRGQQVTLRCSPISGHKSVSWYQQVLGQGPQFIFQYYEKEERGRGNFPDRFSARQFPNYSSELNVNALLLGDSALYLCASSLVAGGPHTQYFGPGTRLTVL.

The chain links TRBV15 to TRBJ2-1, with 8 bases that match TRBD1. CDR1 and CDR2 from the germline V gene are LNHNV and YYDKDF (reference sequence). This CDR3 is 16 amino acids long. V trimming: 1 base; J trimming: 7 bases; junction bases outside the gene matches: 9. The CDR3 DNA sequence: TGTGCCACCAGCAGAGCTACAGGGGGTAGGGGAAATGAGCAGTTCTTC. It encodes CATSRATGGRGNEQFF. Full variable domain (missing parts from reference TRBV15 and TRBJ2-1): DAMVIQNPRYQVTQFGKPVTLSCSQTLNHNVMYWYQQKSSQAPKLLFHYYDKDFNNEADTPDNFQSRRPNTSFCFLDIRSPGLGDTAMYLCATSRATGGRGNEQFFGPGTRLTVL.

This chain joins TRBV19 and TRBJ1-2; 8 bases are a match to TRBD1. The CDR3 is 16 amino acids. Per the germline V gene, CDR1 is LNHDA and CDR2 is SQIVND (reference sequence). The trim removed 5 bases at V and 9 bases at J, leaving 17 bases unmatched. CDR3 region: CASSATGGASIESYTF. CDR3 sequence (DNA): TGTGCCAGTAGTGCCACAGGGGGGGCTTCTATAGAAAGCTACACCTTC.

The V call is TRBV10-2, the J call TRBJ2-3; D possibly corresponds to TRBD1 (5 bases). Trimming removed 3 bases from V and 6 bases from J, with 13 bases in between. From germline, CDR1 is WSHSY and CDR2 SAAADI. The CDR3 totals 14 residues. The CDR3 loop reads CASSDSDTIDTQYF. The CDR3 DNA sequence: TGCGCCAGCAGTGATTCGGACACAATTGATACGCAGTATTTT.

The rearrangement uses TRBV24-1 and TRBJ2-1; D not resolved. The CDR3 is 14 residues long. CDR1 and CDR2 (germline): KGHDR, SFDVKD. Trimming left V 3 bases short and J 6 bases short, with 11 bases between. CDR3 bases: TGTGCCACCAGTGATAGGCTAGTCTCCAATGAGCAGTTCTTC. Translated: CATSDRLVSNEQFF.

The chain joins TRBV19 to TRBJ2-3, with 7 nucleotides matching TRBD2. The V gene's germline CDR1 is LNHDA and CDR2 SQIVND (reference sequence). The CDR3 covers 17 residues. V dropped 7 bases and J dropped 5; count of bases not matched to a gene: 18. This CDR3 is CASKGIKAGLSQDTQYF. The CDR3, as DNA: TGTGCCAGTAAAGGGATAAAGGCGGGACTAAGCCAAGATACGCAGTATTTT.

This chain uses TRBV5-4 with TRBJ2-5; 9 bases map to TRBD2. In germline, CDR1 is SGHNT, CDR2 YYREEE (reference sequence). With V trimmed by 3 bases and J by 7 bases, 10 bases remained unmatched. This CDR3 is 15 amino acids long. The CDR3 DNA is TGTGCCAGCAGCTCAGGACTAGCGAAAAGGGGGACCCAGTACTTC. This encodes CASSSGLAKRGTQYF.

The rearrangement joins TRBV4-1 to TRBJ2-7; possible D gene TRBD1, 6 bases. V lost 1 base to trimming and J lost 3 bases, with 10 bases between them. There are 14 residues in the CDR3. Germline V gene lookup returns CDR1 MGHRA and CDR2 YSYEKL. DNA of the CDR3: TGCGCCAGCAGCCAAGTCGAGGGGGACTACGAGCAGTACGTC. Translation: CASSQVEGDYEQYV.

As DNA, the CDR3 is TGTGCCGTAGTGGGTACGGGTGCGGGAGGGGCCTACAATGAGCAGTTCTTC. Translation gives CAVVGTGAGGAYNEQFF. V and J are TRBV7-2 and TRBJ2-1, with TRBD2 matching over 9 bases. V dropped 11 bases and J dropped 2; count of bases not matched to a gene: 16. The length of the CDR3 is 17 residues. In germline, CDR1 is SGHTA, CDR2 FQGNSA.

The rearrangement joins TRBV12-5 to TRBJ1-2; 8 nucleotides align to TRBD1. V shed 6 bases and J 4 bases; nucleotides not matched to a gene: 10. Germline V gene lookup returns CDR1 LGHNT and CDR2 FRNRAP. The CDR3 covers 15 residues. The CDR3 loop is CASGVYRGLVYGYTF. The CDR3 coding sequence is TGTGCTAGTGGGGTATACAGGGGGTTGGTCTATGGCTACACCTTC. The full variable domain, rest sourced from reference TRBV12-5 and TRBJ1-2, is DARVTQTPRHKVTEMGQEVTMRCQPILGHNTVFWYRQTMMQGLELLAYFRNRAPLDDSGMPKDRFSAEMPDATLATLKIQPSEPRDSAVYFCASGVYRGLVYGYTFGSGTRLTVV.

The CDR3 bases are TGTGCCTGGAGTGTACAGCAAAAGGACGGACATATTGTGGGGACCTTC. Translation gives CAWSVQQKDGHIVGTF. The rearrangement links TRBV30 to TRBJ1-2; the D gene is possibly TRBD1 (5 bases). Germline lookup yields CDR1 GTSNPN and CDR2 SVGIG (reference sequence). V shed 0 bases and J shed 14 bases, with 28 bases lying between them. The CDR3 runs to 16 residues.

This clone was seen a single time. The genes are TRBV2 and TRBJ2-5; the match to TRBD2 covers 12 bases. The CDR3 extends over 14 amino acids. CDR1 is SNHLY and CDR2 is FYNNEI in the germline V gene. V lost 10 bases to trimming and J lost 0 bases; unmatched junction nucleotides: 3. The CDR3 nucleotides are TGTGCCACGCGACTAGCGGGAGACCAAGAGACCCAGTACTTC. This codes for CATRLAGDQETQYF.

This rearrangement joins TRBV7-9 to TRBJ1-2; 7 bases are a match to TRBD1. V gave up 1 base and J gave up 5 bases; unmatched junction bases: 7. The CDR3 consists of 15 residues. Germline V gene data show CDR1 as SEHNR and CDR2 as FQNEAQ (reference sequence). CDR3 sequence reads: CASSLDKGAIYGYTF. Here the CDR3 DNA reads TGTGCCAGCAGCTTAGATAAGGGGGCAATTTATGGCTACACCTTC. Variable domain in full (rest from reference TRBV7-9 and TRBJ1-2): DTGVSQNPRHKITKRGQNVTFRCDPISEHNRLYWYRQTLGQGPEFLTYFQNEAQLEKSRLLSDRFSAERPKGSFSTLEIQRTEQGDSAMYLCASSLDKGAIYGYTFGSGTRLTVV.

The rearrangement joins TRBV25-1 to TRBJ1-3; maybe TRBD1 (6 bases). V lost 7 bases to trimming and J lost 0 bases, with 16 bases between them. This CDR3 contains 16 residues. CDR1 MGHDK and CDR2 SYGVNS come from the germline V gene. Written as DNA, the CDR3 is TGTGCCAGCACTCACGAGGGGGGGAACTCTGGAAACACCATATATTTT. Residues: CASTHEGGNSGNTIYF.

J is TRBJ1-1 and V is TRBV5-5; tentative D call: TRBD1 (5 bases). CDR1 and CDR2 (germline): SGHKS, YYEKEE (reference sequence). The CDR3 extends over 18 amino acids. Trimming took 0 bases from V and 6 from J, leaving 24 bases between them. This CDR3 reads CASSLESWGIGRSPEAFF. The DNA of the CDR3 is TGTGCCAGCAGCTTGGAAAGTTGGGGGATCGGGAGAAGCCCTGAAGCTTTCTTT.

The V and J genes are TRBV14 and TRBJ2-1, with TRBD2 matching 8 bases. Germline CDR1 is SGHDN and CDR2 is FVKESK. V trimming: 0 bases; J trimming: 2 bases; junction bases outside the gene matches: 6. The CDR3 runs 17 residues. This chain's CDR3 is CASSQDPGGWPYNEQFF. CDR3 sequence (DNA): TGTGCCAGCAGCCAAGATCCGGGAGGGTGGCCCTACAATGAGCAGTTCTTC.

The CDR3 sequence: CASSPQDRSTDTQYF. The CDR3 DNA follows: TGCGCCAGCAGCCCGCAGGACAGAAGTACAGATACGCAGTATTTT. The chain joins TRBV4-3 to TRBJ2-3; maybe TRBD1 (6 bases). Germline V gene sequence: CDR1 LGHNA, CDR2 YSLEER. CDR3 length equals 15 residues. Trimming cost V 4 bases and J 3 bases, with 14 bases left between them.

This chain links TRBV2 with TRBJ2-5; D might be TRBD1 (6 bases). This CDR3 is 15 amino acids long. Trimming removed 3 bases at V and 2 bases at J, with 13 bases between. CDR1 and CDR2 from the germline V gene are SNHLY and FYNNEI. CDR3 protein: CASSEAGVPQETQYF. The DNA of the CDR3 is TGTGCCAGCAGTGAGGCAGGGGTCCCACAAGAGACCCAGTACTTC.

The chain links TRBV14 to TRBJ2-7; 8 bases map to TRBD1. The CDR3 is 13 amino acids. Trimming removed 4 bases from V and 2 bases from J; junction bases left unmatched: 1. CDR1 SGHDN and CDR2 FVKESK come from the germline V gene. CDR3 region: CASSRTGTYEQYV. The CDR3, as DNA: TGTGCCAGCAGCCGGACAGGGACCTACGAGCAGTACGTC.

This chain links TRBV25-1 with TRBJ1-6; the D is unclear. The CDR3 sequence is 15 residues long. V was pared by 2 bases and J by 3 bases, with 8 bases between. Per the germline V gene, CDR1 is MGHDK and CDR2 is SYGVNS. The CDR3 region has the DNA TGTGCCAGCAGTGAAGGAGGGCGCTATAATTCACCCCTCCACTTT. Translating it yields CASSEGGRYNSPLHF. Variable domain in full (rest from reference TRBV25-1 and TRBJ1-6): EADIYQTPRYLVIGTGKKITLECSQTMGHDKMYWYQQDPGMELHLIHYSYGVNSTEKGDLSSESTVSRIRTEHFPLTLESARPSHTSQYLCASSEGGRYNSPLHFGNGTRLTVT.

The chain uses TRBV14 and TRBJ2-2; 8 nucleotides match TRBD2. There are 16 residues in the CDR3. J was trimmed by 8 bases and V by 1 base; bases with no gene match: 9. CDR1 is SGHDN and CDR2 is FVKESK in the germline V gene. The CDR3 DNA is TGTGCCAGCAGCCAAGGGGCCAGCGGGAGTAGGGGGGAGCTGTTTTTT. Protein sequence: CASSQGASGSRGELFF.

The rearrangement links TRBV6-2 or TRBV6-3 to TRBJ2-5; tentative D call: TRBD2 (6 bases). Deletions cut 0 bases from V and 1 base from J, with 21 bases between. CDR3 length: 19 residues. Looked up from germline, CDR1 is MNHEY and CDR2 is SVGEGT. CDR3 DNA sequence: TGTGCCAGCAGTTACTCGAGGCGCGGGACCAGAGGAGCCCAAGAGACCCAGTACTTC. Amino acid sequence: CASSYSRRGTRGAQETQYF.

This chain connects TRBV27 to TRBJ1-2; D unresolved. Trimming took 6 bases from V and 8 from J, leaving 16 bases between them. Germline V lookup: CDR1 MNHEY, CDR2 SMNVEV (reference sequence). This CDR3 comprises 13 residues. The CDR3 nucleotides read TGTGCCAGCAGGGGCCAGGTCGTAGGAGGCTACACCTTC. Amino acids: CASRGQVVGGYTF.

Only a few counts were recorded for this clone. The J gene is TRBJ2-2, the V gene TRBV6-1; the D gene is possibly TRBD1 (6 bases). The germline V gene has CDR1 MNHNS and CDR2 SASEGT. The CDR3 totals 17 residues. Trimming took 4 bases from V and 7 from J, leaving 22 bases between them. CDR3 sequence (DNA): TGTGCCAGCAGTGTCTCGACAGGCCGGCGTGTTGGCGGGGAGCTGTTTTTT. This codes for CASSVSTGRRVGGELFF.

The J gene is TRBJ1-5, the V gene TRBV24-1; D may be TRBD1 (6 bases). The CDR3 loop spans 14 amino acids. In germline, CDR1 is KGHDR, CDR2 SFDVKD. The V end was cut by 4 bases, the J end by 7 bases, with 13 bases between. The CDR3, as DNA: TGTGCCACCAGTGAAACAGGGTCTGGACAGCCCCAGCATTTT. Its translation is CATSETGSGQPQHF.

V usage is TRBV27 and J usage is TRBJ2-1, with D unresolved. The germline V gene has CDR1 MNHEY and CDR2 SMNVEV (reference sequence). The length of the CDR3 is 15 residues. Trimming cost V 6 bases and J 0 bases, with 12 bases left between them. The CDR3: CASSQAISSYNEQFF. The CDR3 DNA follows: TGTGCCAGCAGCCAGGCCATAAGCTCCTACAATGAGCAGTTCTTC.